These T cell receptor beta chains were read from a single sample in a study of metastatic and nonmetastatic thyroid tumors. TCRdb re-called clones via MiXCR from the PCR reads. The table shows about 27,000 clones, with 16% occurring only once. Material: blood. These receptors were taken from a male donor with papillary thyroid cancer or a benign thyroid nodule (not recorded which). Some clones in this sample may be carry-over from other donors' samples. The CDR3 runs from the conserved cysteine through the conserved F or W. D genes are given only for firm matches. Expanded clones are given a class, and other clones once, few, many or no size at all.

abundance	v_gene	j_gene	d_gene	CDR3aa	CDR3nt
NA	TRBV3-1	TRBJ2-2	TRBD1	CASSLQGAGGELFF	TGTGCCAGCAGTCTCCAGGGGGCCGGCGGGGAGCTGTTTTTT
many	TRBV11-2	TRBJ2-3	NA	CASSLEGRRLLRGDTQYF	TGTGCCAGCAGCTTAGAGGGGAGGAGGCTCCTCAGGGGAGATACGCAGTATTTT
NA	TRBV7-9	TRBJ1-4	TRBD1	CASSMNRGQSEKLFF	TGTGCCAGCAGCATGAACAGGGGGCAATCAGAAAAACTGTTTTTT
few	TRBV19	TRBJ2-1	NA	CASSISRSSYNEQFF	TGTGCCAGTAGTATTTCTAGGAGCTCCTACAATGAGCAGTTCTTC
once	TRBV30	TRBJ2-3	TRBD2	CAWTKLAGATDTQYF	TGTGCCTGGACAAAACTAGCGGGAGCCACAGATACGCAGTATTTT
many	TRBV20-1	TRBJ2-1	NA	CSVGSAPGDEQFF	TGCAGTGTAGGTAGCGCCCCGGGGGATGAGCAGTTCTTC
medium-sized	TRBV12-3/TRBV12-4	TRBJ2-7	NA	CASSLTHEQYF	TGTGCCAGCAGTTTAACACACGAGCAGTACTTC
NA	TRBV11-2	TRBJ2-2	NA	CASRGEGSTGELFF	TGTGCCAGCCGAGGCGAGGGAAGCACCGGGGAGCTGTTTTTT
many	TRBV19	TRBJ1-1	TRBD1	CASRDREVPEAFF	TGTGCCAGCCGGGACAGGGAAGTGCCTGAAGCTTTCTTT
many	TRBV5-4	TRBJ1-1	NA	CASSPGWTEAFF	TGTGCCAGCAGCCCGGGGTGGACTGAAGCTTTCTTT
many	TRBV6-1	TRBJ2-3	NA	CASRSGIADTQYF	TGTGCCAGCAGGTCAGGGATAGCAGATACGCAGTATTTT
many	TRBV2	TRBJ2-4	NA	CASTRTQAKNIQYF	TGTGCCAGTACTAGGACCCAAGCCAAAAACATTCAGTACTTC
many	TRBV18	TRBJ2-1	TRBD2	CASSQGLAGKYNEQFF	TGTGCCAGCTCACAAGGACTAGCGGGGAAATACAATGAGCAGTTCTTC
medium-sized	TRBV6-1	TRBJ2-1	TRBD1	CASRRGQYNEQFF	TGTGCCAGCAGGAGGGGACAGTACAATGAGCAGTTCTTC
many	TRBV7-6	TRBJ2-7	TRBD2	CASSPGGLAGLRGQYF	TGTGCCAGCAGTCCCGGGGGCCTAGCGGGCCTCAGAGGGCAGTACTTC
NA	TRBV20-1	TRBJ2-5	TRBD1	CSLTDRGTGTQYF	TGCAGCCTGACGGACAGGGGGACAGGGACCCAGTACTTC
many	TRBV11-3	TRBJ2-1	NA	CASSLEGGASYNEQFF	TGTGCCAGCAGCTTAGAGGGAGGCGCCTCCTACAATGAGCAGTTCTTC
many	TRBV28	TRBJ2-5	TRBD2	CASSSLAGGPREETQYF	TGTGCCAGCAGTTCTCTAGCGGGAGGGCCGAGGGAAGAGACCCAGTACTTC
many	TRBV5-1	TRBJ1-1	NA	CASSVELNTEAFF	TGCGCCAGCAGTGTGGAGTTGAACACTGAAGCTTTCTTT
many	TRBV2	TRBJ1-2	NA	CASTSGGGDYGYTF	TGTGCCAGCACCAGTGGTGGGGGTGACTATGGCTACACCTTC
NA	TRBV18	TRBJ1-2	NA	CASSPSHGYTF	TGTGCCAGCTCTCCATCTCATGGCTACACCTTC
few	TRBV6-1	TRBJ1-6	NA	CASMEQVDNSPLHF	TGTGCCAGCATGGAACAGGTAGATAATTCACCCCTCCACTTT
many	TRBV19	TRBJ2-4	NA	CATHPTGANIQYF	TGTGCCACGCACCCGACAGGAGCTAACATTCAGTACTTC
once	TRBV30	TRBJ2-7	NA	CAWSGGKSYEQYF	TGTGCCTGGAGTGGAGGCAAAAGCTACGAGCAGTACTTC
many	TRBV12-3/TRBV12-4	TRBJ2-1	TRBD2	CASSFRGLAGEIFRSYNEQFF	TGTGCCAGCAGTTTCCGTGGACTAGCGGGAGAAATATTCAGGTCCTACAATGAGCAGTTCTTC
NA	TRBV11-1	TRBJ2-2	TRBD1	CASTQLRGQRNRGAVF	TGTGCCAGCACCCAACTGAGGGGGCAGAGGAACCGGGGAGCTGTTTTT
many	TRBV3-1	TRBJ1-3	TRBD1	CASSRDRGSGNTIYF	TGTGCCAGCAGCCGAGACAGGGGGTCTGGAAACACCATATATTTT